The entry below describes one T cell receptor (beta chain). Recruitment covered roughly 22 US areas and drew participants whose ages spanned roughly 18 to 89 years. In assigning cohorts, the study relied on participant-reported clinical history. Germline V CDR1 and CDR2: KGHSH, LQKENI. V was clipped by 3 bases and J by 5 bases; unmatched bases: 8. The length of the CDR3 is 16 residues. This table comes from immunoSEQ multiplex PCR, and its TCRdb copy is limited to in-frame clones, with some not included. The table has 200,000 to 300,000 clones, more than 70% seen once. This record comes from a study of blood T cell repertoires in COVID-19. As for the study in general: COVID-19 samples from acute and convalescent phases originated in the United States, Italy and Spain. The cDNA or gDNA used as material had been derived from T cells, B-cell-depleted T cells, or PBMCs.

Sequencing input: PBMCs or T cells enriched from blood (not recorded which). The receptor's source is a woman aged 40-49 years with acute COVID-19. The rearrangement uses TRBV18 and TRBJ1-5, with 9 bases that match TRBD1. The CDR3 nucleotides read TGTGCCAGCTCACCCCAGGGACAGGGTAACGATCAGCCCCAGCATTTT. This codes for CASSPQGQGNDQPQHF.